Presented here are 4 T cell receptor beta chains from one specimen sequenced in a study of blood T cells in healthy people across ages. Using a J-beta primer mix together with a sample-barcoded 5' primer, a second PCR was run for roughly 6 to 12 cycles. TCRdb re-called the 5' RACE reads through MiXCR, storing one row per CDR3 protein. The repertoire holds fewer than 700,000 distinct CDR3 sequences, with about 43% as singletons. Material: blood. These receptor sequences come from an elderly man in good health.

The V and J genes are TRBV29-1 and TRBJ1-1; TRBD1 aligns across 11 bases. The CDR3 loop spans 13 amino acids. CDR1 and CDR2 from the germline V gene are SQVTM and ANQGSEA. V was pared by 6 bases and J by 1 base, with 1 base of the junction left unmatched. CDR3 amino acids: CSVGTGGNTEAFF. As DNA, the CDR3 is TGCAGCGTCGGGACAGGGGGGAACACTGAAGCTTTCTTT.

This clonotype has more than one count but fewer than ten. The chain carries TRBV6-2 or TRBV6-3 and TRBJ2-6; 7 bases match TRBD2. CDR1 is MNHEY and CDR2 is SVGEGT in the germline V gene. V shed 6 bases and J 3 bases; nucleotides not matched to a gene: 2. This CDR3 has 14 amino acids. CDR3 nucleotides: TGTGCCAGCAGAACGGGAGGTGGGGCCAACGTCCTGACTTTC. It is translated as CASRTGGGANVLTF.

This chain connects TRBV5-1 to TRBJ2-4; D may be TRBD1 (6 bases). CDR1 is SGHRS, CDR2 YFSETQ, per germline. This CDR3 has 15 amino acids. V was shortened by 4 bases and J by 6 bases, with 17 bases between the two germline ends. This chain's CDR3 is CASSTGQTSGNIQYF. The CDR3 DNA is TGCGCCAGCAGCACCGGACAGACCTCCGGAAACATTCAGTACTTC. The whole variable domain, remainder taken from reference TRBV5-1 and TRBJ2-4, is KAGVTQTPRYLIKTRGQQVTLSCSPISGHRSVSWYQQTPGQGLQFLFEYFSETQRNKGNFPGRFSGRQFSNSRSEMNVSTLELGDSALYLCASSTGQTSGNIQYFGAGTRLSVL.

This rearrangement joins TRBV7-3 to TRBJ2-1; 7 nucleotides match TRBD2. CDR3 length equals 15 residues. Germline V gives CDR1 SGHTA, CDR2 FQGTGA. The ends lost 5 bases at V and 4 bases at J; junction bases unmatched: 8. The CDR3 spells CASSLGLVAYNEQFF. The DNA for the CDR3 is TGTGCCAGCAGCCTTGGACTAGTTGCGTACAATGAGCAGTTCTTC.